The rows below give T cell receptor beta chains drawn from one sample of a study of T cells after somatic rescue of genetic block. Clones were read by immunoSEQ multiplex PCR, and TCRdb kept only the in-frame ones, dropping some. Of around 64,000 clones listed, about 92% were seen once; the top ten hold under 4%. Sequencing input: peripheral blood mononuclear cells (PBMCs). Receptors originate from a man aged 40-49 years. CDR3s include the opening cysteine and the closing phenylalanine or tryptophan. Fields, in order: J gene, clone size, D gene, V gene, CDR3 DNA, CDR3 protein. The D gene is left open where the match is weak. Clone size is shown for a subset of rows, as once, few, many or a class of expanded clone.

J: TRBJ1-1
size: .
D: TRBD1
V: TRBV7-8
DNA: TGTGCCAGCAGCACCCGACAGGGAGGCACTGAAGCTTTCTTT
CDR3: CASSTRQGGTEAFF

J: TRBJ2-1
size: .
D: .
V: TRBV13
DNA: TGTGCCAGCAGCTTAAGGGTGGAACAGTTCTTC
CDR3: CASSLRVEQFF

J: TRBJ2-5
size: .
D: TRBD1
V: TRBV6-6
DNA: TGTGCCAGCAGCCAGCCGGGACAGGGGCTAGAGACCCAGTACTTC
CDR3: CASSQPGQGLETQYF

J: TRBJ1-3
size: .
D: .
V: TRBV5-1
DNA: TGCGCCAGCAGCTTGGCGGGACCCGGTCGTGGAAACACCATATATTTT
CDR3: CASSLAGPGRGNTIYF

J: TRBJ1-4
size: few
D: .
V: TRBV2
DNA: TGTGCCATAGGCGGGCAGAGAAATGAAAAACTGTTTTTT
CDR3: CAIGGQRNEKLFF

J: TRBJ1-2
size: .
D: TRBD1
V: TRBV6-5
DNA: TGTGCCAGCAGTCGGGACAGCGGTGATTTTGGCTACACCTTC
CDR3: CASSRDSGDFGYTF

J: TRBJ2-7
size: .
D: .
V: TRBV7-9
DNA: TGTGCCAGCAGCCCCAAAATGGACTACCGAGCATGGTACTTC
CDR3: CASSPKMDYRAWYF

J: TRBJ1-3
size: .
D: .
V: TRBV18
DNA: TGTGCCAGCTCACCACAGGCGTCTGGAAACACCATATATTTT
CDR3: CASSPQASGNTIYF

J: TRBJ2-7
size: once
D: TRBD1
V: TRBV23-1
DNA: TGCGCCAGCAGTCAACCGGACAGGGGATCCTACGAGCAGTACTTC
CDR3: CASSQPDRGSYEQYF

J: TRBJ2-7
size: .
D: TRBD1
V: TRBV10-1
DNA: TGCGCCAGCAGTGAGTCGACAGGGAAAGAGCAGTACTTC
CDR3: CASSESTGKEQYF